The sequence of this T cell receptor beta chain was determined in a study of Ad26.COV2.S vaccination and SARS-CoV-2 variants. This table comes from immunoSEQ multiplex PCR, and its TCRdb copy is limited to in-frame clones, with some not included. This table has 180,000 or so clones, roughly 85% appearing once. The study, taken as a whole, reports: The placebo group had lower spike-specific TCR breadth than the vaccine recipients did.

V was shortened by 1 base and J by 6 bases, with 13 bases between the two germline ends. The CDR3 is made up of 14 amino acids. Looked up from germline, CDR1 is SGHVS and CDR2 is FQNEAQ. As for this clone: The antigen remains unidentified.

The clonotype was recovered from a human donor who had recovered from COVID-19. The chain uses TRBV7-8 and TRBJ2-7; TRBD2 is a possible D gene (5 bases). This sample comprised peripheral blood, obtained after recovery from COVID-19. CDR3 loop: CASSLDGVGSEQYF. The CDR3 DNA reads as TGTGCCAGCAGCTTAGATGGGGTAGGGAGCGAGCAGTACTTC.